Listed below are T cell receptor beta chains from one sample, sequenced in a study of blood T cells in healthy people across ages. Using its own MiXCR run on the 5' RACE reads, TCRdb lists one record per CDR3 protein. The profile shows about 930,000 distinct CDR3 sequences, roughly 29% of them singletons. The same data also contributed to another study, on T cells of mothers and their children.

Material for sequencing was blood. The source is a woman between 35 and 50 years old in good health. Both conserved end residues are part of each CDR3. D genes are given only for firm matches. Size is stated for part of the rows, as once, few or many counts, or as a class when the clone is expanded.

v_call	d_call	j_call	clone_size	cdr3_nt	cdr3_aa
TRBV5-1	TRBD1	TRBJ2-1	many	TGCGCCAGCAGCTGGGACAGAAGGGCCAGTGAGCAGTTCTTC	CASSWDRRASEQFF
TRBV12-5	-	TRBJ2-7	-	TGTGCTAGTGGTTTGGTTGGCGGGCGGGCCTACGAGCAGTACTTC	CASGLVGGRAYEQYF
TRBV9	-	TRBJ1-6	few	TGTGCCTGCAGCTCCCGTCGGGCAGATAATTCACCCCTCCACTTT	CACSSRRADNSPLHF
TRBV30	-	TRBJ1-1	-	TGTGCCTGGAGTGGGCAGCTAAACACTGAAGCTTTCTTT	CAWSGQLNTEAFF
TRBV6-2/TRBV6-3	TRBD1	TRBJ1-2	-	TGTGCCAGCAGTTACATCGGACAGGGCGGTTTCCAAAACTATGGCTACACCTTC	CASSYIGQGGFQNYGYTF
TRBV28	-	TRBJ2-3	-	TGTGCCAGCAGGACAGCCTCGGAGAGTTTCCCAGATACGCAGTATTTT	CASRTASESFPDTQYF
TRBV27	-	TRBJ2-7	many	TGTGCCAGCAGTTTTCCAGGGGACGAGCAGTACTTC	CASSFPGDEQYF
TRBV29-1	TRBD1	TRBJ1-1	few	TGCAGCGGGGACAGGAACACTGAAGCTTTCTTT	CSGDRNTEAFF
TRBV9	-	TRBJ2-7	-	TGTGCCAGCAGCGTAGCGGCGCTGGGATCCTACGAGCAGTACTTC	CASSVAALGSYEQYF
TRBV7-8	-	TRBJ2-7	few	TGTGCCAGCAGTCGTCACAGGACATCGTTCTACGAGCAGTACTTC	CASSRHRTSFYEQYF
TRBV12-3/TRBV12-4	-	TRBJ1-1	-	TGTGCCAGCAGTTCCCGGCTGGACACTGAAGCTTTCTTT	CASSSRLDTEAFF
TRBV20-1	-	TRBJ2-7	-	TGCAGTGCTAGAGAGGAAGGGCGGGGAAGGTACGAGCAGTACTTC	CSAREEGRGRYEQYF